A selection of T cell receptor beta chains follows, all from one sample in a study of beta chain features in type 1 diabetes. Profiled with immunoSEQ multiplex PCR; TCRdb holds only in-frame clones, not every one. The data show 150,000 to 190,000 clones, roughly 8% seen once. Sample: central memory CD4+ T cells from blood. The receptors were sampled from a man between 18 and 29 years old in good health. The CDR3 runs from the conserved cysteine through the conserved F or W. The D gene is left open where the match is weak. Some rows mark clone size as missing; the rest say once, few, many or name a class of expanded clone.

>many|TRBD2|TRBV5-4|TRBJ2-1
CASSPTSGGAGEQFF
TGTGCCAGCAGCCCGACTAGCGGGGGGGCCGGTGAGCAGTTCTTC
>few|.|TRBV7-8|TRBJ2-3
CASSGSRGDTQYF
TGTGCCAGCAGCGGGAGCAGGGGAGATACGCAGTATTTT
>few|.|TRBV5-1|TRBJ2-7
CASSLDISYEQYF
TGCGCCAGCAGCTTGGACATATCCTACGAGCAGTACTTC
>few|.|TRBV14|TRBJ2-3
CASSSLGTDTQYF
TGTGCCAGCAGCTCCCTCGGCACAGATACGCAGTATTTT
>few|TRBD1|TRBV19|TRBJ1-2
CASRDRGRGYGYTF
TGTGCCAGTCGGGACAGGGGGCGCGGATATGGCTACACCTTC
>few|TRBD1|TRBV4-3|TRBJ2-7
CASSQDSPGTVTYEQYF
TGCGCCAGCAGCCAAGATTCCCCCGGGACAGTAACCTACGAGCAGTACTTC
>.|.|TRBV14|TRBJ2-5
CASSRLSGFQETQYF
TGTGCCAGCAGTCGCCTTTCAGGCTTCCAAGAGACCCAGTACTTC
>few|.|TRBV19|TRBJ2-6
CASSNGFSGANVLTF
TGTGCCAGTAGTAACGGGTTCTCTGGGGCCAACGTCCTGACTTTC
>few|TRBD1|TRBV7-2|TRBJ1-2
CASRDRSNYGYTF
TGTGCCAGCCGGGACAGAAGTAACTATGGCTACACCTTC
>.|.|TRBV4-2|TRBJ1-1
CASTGQLNTEAFF
TGTGCCAGCACAGGACAGTTGAACACTGAAGCTTTCTTT
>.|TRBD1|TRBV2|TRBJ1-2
CASIPGTGYGYTF
TGTGCCAGCATCCCCGGGACAGGCTATGGCTACACCTTC
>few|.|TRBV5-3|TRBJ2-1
CARSLVLFYNEQFF
TGTGCCAGAAGCTTGGTTCTCTTCTACAATGAGCAGTTCTTC
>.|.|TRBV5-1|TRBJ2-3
CASSLGQLNPTDTQYF
TGCGCCAGCAGCTTGGGACAGCTCAACCCCACAGATACGCAGTATTTT
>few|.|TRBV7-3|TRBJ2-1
CASSLMGAGQGDEQFF
TGTGCCAGCAGCTTAATGGGGGCAGGGCAAGGGGATGAGCAGTTCTTC
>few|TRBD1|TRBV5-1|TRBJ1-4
CASSPGQGNIGLFF
TGCGCCAGCAGCCCGGGACAGGGGAACATTGGACTGTTTTTT
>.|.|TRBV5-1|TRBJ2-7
CASSLEALDYEQYF
TGCGCCAGCAGCTTGGAAGCGCTTGACTACGAGCAGTACTTC
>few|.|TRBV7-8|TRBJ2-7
CASSLVRLLRLGSYEQYF
TGTGCCAGCAGCTTAGTGCGTTTGTTGAGACTGGGCTCCTACGAGCAGTACTTC